What follows are 8 T cell receptor beta chains derived from one specimen sequenced in a study of blood T cell repertoires in COVID-19 (dated by TCRdb to about 2020). The library was generated by the immunoSEQ multiplex PCR assay. TCRdb carries this immuneACCESS record with in-frame sequences only. Its versions omit some clonotypes, under half of them owing to an unresolved V gene in the studies checked, with the rest unexplained. For this sample the table gives under 150,000 clones, of which about four fifths were detected only once. 5.5% to 7% of the sample belongs to the ten largest clones. Sequenced sample: peripheral blood. The receptor source for this set is a human donor in a cohort sampled during active COVID-19.

V usage is TRBV6-5 and J usage is TRBJ2-2; TRBD1 is a possible D gene (6 bases). The V gene's germline CDR1 is MNHEY and CDR2 SVGAGI. The CDR3 consists of 14 residues. Trimming pared 4 bases from V and 3 bases from J, leaving 9 bases between. CDR3 amino acids: CASSSRGYTGELFF. CDR3 nucleotides: TGTGCCAGCAGTTCCAGGGGATACACCGGGGAGCTGTTTTTT.

Here the CDR3 DNA reads TGTGCCAGCAGTGGGACAAATTATAATTCACCCCTCCACTTT. It encodes CASSGTNYNSPLHF. The chain carries TRBV2 and TRBJ1-6; a possible D gene is TRBD1 (5 bases). The germline V gene encodes CDR1 SNHLY and CDR2 FYNNEI. V was shortened by 4 bases and J by 4 bases, with 8 bases between the two germline ends. The CDR3 sequence is 14 residues long.

The V and J genes are TRBV5-6 and TRBJ2-7; 12 positions agree with TRBD1. Germline V gene data show CDR1 as SGHDT and CDR2 as YYEEEE. This CDR3 region has 14 residues. Trimming at V came to 4 bases and at J to 4 bases, leaving 3 bases not matched to a gene. The CDR3 region is CASSAGQGAYEQYF. In nucleotides, the CDR3 is TGTGCCAGCAGCGCGGGACAGGGGGCTTACGAGCAGTACTTC.

This chain uses TRBV15 with TRBJ1-1; 8 nucleotides align to TRBD1. The CDR3 is 13 amino acids. Germline CDR1 and CDR2: LNHNV and YYDKDF (reference sequence). The J segment lost 10 bases and the V segment lost 5 bases, leaving 9 bases of the junction unmatched. The CDR3 nucleotides read TGTGCCACCAGCGGCCTGGACAGGGTGGGAGCTTTCTTT. Amino acids: CATSGLDRVGAFF.

The rearrangement joins TRBV7-2 to TRBJ2-1; possibly TRBD2 for D (7 bases). V shed 1 base and J shed 0 bases, with 13 bases lying between them. This CDR3 contains 17 residues. Germline V gene data show CDR1 as SGHTA and CDR2 as FQGNSA. The CDR3 DNA is TGTGCCAGCAGCTTAGTGGGGAGGGGGGGCTCCTACAATGAGCAGTTCTTC. This encodes CASSLVGRGGSYNEQFF.

The count of this clone is one. CDR3 protein: CSVVGEKEQFF. CDR3 bases: TGCAGCGTTGTCGGGGAAAAAGAGCAGTTCTTC. This sequence joins TRBV29-1 and TRBJ2-1; the D gene is possibly TRBD2 (5 bases). V gave up 4 bases and J gave up 10 bases, with 11 bases separating them. The CDR3 has 11 residues. Germline V lookup: CDR1 SQVTM, CDR2 ANQGSEA.

V usage is TRBV19 and J usage is TRBJ2-3, with TRBD1 as a possible D gene (6 bases). Germline values: CDR1 LNHDA, CDR2 SQIVND (reference sequence). CDR3 length: 14 amino acids. V was shortened by 2 bases and J by 1 base, with 7 bases between the two germline ends. The CDR3 DNA sequence: TGTGCCAGTAGTATAAACAGGGGCACAGATACGCAGTATTTT. Its translation: CASSINRGTDTQYF.

J is TRBJ2-5 and V is TRBV9; TRBD1 agrees at 7 bases. Germline values: CDR1 SGDLS, CDR2 YYNGEE. CDR3 length: 14 residues. V lost 3 bases and J lost 1; bases outside the gene matches: 3. The CDR3 DNA is TGTGCCAGCAGCGAACAGGGGACCCAAGAGACCCAGTACTTC. Translated: CASSEQGTQETQYF.